This T cell receptor (beta chain) was sequenced in a study of T cells in localized non-small cell lung cancer. The CDR3 runs 15 residues. V was clipped by 3 bases and J by 8 bases, with 16 bases between them. Germline values: CDR1 MNHEY, CDR2 SVGAGI. Measured with immunoSEQ multiplex PCR; TCRdb has only the in-frame clones, and not every one. The data hold roughly 38,000 clones, with over 70% observed a single time. The chain has TRBV6-5 and TRBJ1-4; D might be TRBD1 (5 bases). Sequencing was performed on peripheral blood, taken before any cancer treatment. The clonotype was recovered from a woman aged 40-69 years with stage I lung adenocarcinoma. CDR3 in amino acids: CASSYFPGVTEKLFF. The CDR3 DNA reads TGTGCCAGCAGTTATTTCCCGGGGGTGACCGAAAAACTGTTTTTT.